One sample yielded the 30 T cell receptor beta chains listed below, sequenced in a study of shared clonotypes between healthy human individuals. Assay: immunoSEQ multiplex PCR; the TCRdb copy retains only in-frame clones and omits some. The sample lists fewer than 550,000 clones, about 75% occurring once. The sequenced material came from PBMCs. These receptors were obtained from a woman between 40 and 50 years old in good health. Some clones in this sample may be carry-over from other donors' samples.

This clone was seen a handful of times. The chain links TRBV14 to TRBJ1-1; D is uncertain. V dropped 1 base and J dropped 3 bases, with 12 bases sitting between them. The CDR3 is 15 residues long. Germline V gene data show CDR1 as SGHDN and CDR2 as FVKESK. CDR3 in DNA: TGTGCCAGCAGCCAAGGGTCCCCGAGGGACACTGAAGCTTTCTTT. Its protein product is CASSQGSPRDTEAFF.

V and J are TRBV6-1 and TRBJ1-5; a possible D gene is TRBD1 (5 bases). Germline CDR1 MNHNS, CDR2 SASEGT. This CDR3 has 15 residues. V was pared by 3 bases and J by 7 bases, with 16 bases between. CDR3 sequence reads: CASSDPNGAIQPQHF. The CDR3, as DNA: TGTGCCAGCAGTGATCCGAACGGGGCGATCCAGCCCCAGCATTTT.

The genes are TRBV10-3 and TRBJ2-3, with 9 bases identical to TRBD2. Losses at the gene ends were 5 bases for V and 5 bases for J; bases not matched to a gene: 11. This CDR3 spans 16 amino acids. Germline-derived CDR1 and CDR2 are ENHRY and SYGVKD. CDR3: CAISSRVAGALDTQYF. The CDR3 bases are TGTGCCATCAGTTCAAGGGTAGCGGGAGCCTTAGATACGCAGTATTTT.

V gene TRBV10-3 combines with J gene TRBJ2-7; D is undetermined. CDR1 is ENHRY and CDR2 is SYGVKD in the germline V gene. Trimming shortened V by 2 bases and J by 6 bases, and 20 bases separated the two germline ends. The length of the CDR3 is 16 residues. The CDR3: CAISERGALLESEQYF. CDR3 nucleotides: TGTGCCATCAGTGAGCGTGGAGCCCTCCTTGAGTCCGAGCAGTACTTC.

This chain links TRBV6-5 with TRBJ2-2, with D possibly being TRBD2 (5 bases). Trimming removed 6 bases at V and 6 bases at J, with 14 bases between. The CDR3 extends over 14 amino acids. In germline, CDR1 is MNHEY, CDR2 SVGAGI. The CDR3 coding sequence is TGTGCCAGCAGAGGGCAGCCGGAGGCCGGGGAGCTGTTTTTT. Its protein is CASRGQPEAGELFF.

As for this clone: This may be a read error: a much more frequent sequence differs by one nucleotide. Other nucleotide sequences from this sample produce the same CDR3. Here the CDR3 reads CASSLQGDYGYTF. The CDR3 DNA sequence: TGCGCCAGCAGCTTACAGGGGGACTATGGCTACACCTTC. V usage is TRBV5-1 and J usage is TRBJ1-2; 8 nucleotides match TRBD1. The CDR3 runs 13 residues. V gave up 2 bases and J gave up 3 bases; unmatched junction bases: 0. Germline V gene sequence: CDR1 SGHRS, CDR2 YFSETQ.

This chain links TRBV11-3 with TRBJ2-3; D uncertain. The CDR3 length is 13 residues. With 3 bases removed from V and 4 bases from J, the gap between germline ends came to 8 bases. The germline V gene has CDR1 SGHNT and CDR2 YENEEA. The CDR3 DNA reads as TGTGCCAGCAGCTTTCAGTTGGCAGATACGCAGTATTTT. The encoded protein is CASSFQLADTQYF.

The J gene is TRBJ2-1, the V gene TRBV27; 8 bases are shared with TRBD2. Germline CDR1 and CDR2: MNHEY and SMNVEV (reference sequence). CDR3 length equals 14 residues. Trimming at V came to 3 bases and at J to 4 bases, leaving 2 bases not matched to a gene. This chain's CDR3 is CASSFRGRYNEQFF. In nucleotides, the CDR3 is TGTGCCAGCAGTTTCCGCGGGAGGTACAATGAGCAGTTCTTC.

The rearrangement links TRBV4-2 to TRBJ2-1; 9 bases match TRBD2. This CDR3 contains 19 residues. Germline V gene data show CDR1 as LGHNA and CDR2 as YNFKEQ. Trimming cost V 0 bases and J 3 bases; bases outside gene matches: 12. CDR3 in amino acids: CASSQDKQGRTSVYNEQFF. The DNA for the CDR3 is TGTGCCAGCAGCCAAGATAAACAGGGCAGGACTAGCGTCTACAATGAGCAGTTCTTC.

The chain carries TRBV5-1 and TRBJ2-2; D remains ambiguous. The germline gives CDR1 SGHRS, CDR2 YFSETQ. The CDR3 is 14 residues long. V lost 0 bases, J lost 6 bases, and 9 bases lay in between. In nucleotides, the CDR3 is TGCGCCAGCAGCTTGGCCCGCATGCCCGGGGAGCTGTTTTTT. Amino acid sequence: CASSLARMPGELFF.

The chain joins TRBV7-8 to TRBJ2-7; tentatively, D is TRBD2 (5 bases). CDR1 is SGHVS and CDR2 is FQNEAQ in the germline V gene. The length of the CDR3 is 13 residues. V gave up 5 bases and J gave up 3 bases, with 11 bases separating them. DNA of the CDR3: TGTGCCAGCAGCCAGGACGGGAACTACGAGCAGTACTTC. This gives the protein CASSQDGNYEQYF.

This clone came up once. The chain combines TRBV18 with TRBJ2-1; possibly TRBD1 or TRBD2 for D (5 bases each). The CDR3 runs 14 residues. In germline, CDR1 is KGHSH, CDR2 LQKENI. Trimming shortened V by 5 bases and J by 8 bases, and 16 bases separated the two germline ends. CDR3 residues: CASSDQGPGDEQFF. The CDR3 DNA reads as TGTGCCAGCTCAGACCAGGGCCCCGGGGATGAGCAGTTCTTC.

The chain uses TRBV7-3 and TRBJ2-1, with 7 bases matching TRBD2. V shed 6 bases and J 2 bases; nucleotides not matched to a gene: 4. The CDR3 covers 14 residues. Germline lookup yields CDR1 SGHTA and CDR2 FQGTGA. The CDR3 nucleotides are TGTGCCAGCAGACTTCTAGCGGCCTACAATGAGCAGTTCTTC. The encoded protein is CASRLLAAYNEQFF.

This clone was found once. The chain has TRBV7-2 and TRBJ2-1; TRBD2 matches 13 bases. The V segment lost 3 bases and the J segment 8 bases; nucleotides outside the gene matches: 7. The CDR3 is 16 residues long. Germline V lookup: CDR1 SGHTA, CDR2 FQGNSA. The CDR3 nucleotides are TGTGCCAGCAGCTTGGTAAGGACTAGCGGGAGTTATGAGCAGTTCTTC. Its protein is CASSLVRTSGSYEQFF.

The chain joins TRBV30 to TRBJ1-6, with no clear D. The CDR3 extends over 13 amino acids. CDR1 and CDR2 (germline): GTSNPN, SVGIG (reference sequence). The germline V and J ends were trimmed by 2 bases and 8 bases, with 10 bases remaining between them. CDR3 in amino acids: CAWSPGRDSPLHF. The CDR3 nucleotides are TGTGCCTGGAGTCCAGGCCGGGATTCACCCCTCCACTTT.

The chain carries TRBV20-1 and TRBJ1-2; D is undetermined. The CDR3 is 11 residues long. The germline V gene has CDR1 DFQATT and CDR2 SNEGSKA (reference sequence). Trimming took off 2 bases at V and 6 bases at J, with 7 bases between the two ends. The CDR3 DNA is TGCAGTGCTAGACCCCCGGATGGCTACACCTTC. Its protein is CSARPPDGYTF.

This sequence joins TRBV5-4 and TRBJ2-3; TRBD2 agrees at 7 bases. The junction had 14 bases not matched to a gene; V was cut back by 4 bases and J by 6 bases. CDR3 length equals 16 residues. Germline assignment: CDR1 SGHNT and CDR2 YYREEE (reference sequence). The CDR3 region has the DNA TGTGCCAGCAGCCCAATCGGGAGCGGGGTAGGGGATACGCAGTATTTT. This translates into CASSPIGSGVGDTQYF.

This clone was observed once. The chain couples TRBV10-3 to TRBJ2-7, with D tentatively TRBD1 or TRBD2 (5 bases each). Looked up from germline, CDR1 is ENHRY and CDR2 is SYGVKD. The CDR3 is 14 amino acids. Trimming removed 6 bases at V and 2 bases at J, with 14 bases between. The CDR3 DNA reads as TGTGCCATCAGCAGCAGAGGGGCGGCCTACGAGCAGTACTTC. Amino acid sequence: CAISSRGAAYEQYF.

Points on this clone: The same CDR3 can be traced to other DNA sequences in this sample. V and J are TRBV28 and TRBJ1-4; the D gene is possibly TRBD1 (6 bases). The CDR3 extends over 14 amino acids. Germline V gene lookup returns CDR1 MDHEN and CDR2 SYDVKM. Trimming took off 6 bases at V and 8 bases at J, with 16 bases between the two ends. Written as DNA, the CDR3 is TGTGCCAGCAGACCGGGGGGCTTAAGGGAAAAACTGTTTTTT. Protein product: CASRPGGLREKLFF. The whole variable domain, filled in from reference TRBV28 and TRBJ1-4, reads DVKVTQSSRYLVKRTGEKVFLECVQDMDHENMFWYRQDPGLGLRLIYFSYDVKMKEKGDIPEGYSVSREKKERFSLILESASTNQTSMYLCASRPGGLREKLFFGSGTQLSVL.

The rearrangement uses TRBV28 and TRBJ2-7; 11 nucleotides match TRBD1. J was trimmed by 5 bases and V by 1 base; bases with no gene match: 7. Germline V gene lookup returns CDR1 MDHEN and CDR2 SYDVKM. The CDR3 covers 16 residues. The CDR3 region is CASSLLGTGGGDEQYF. Written as DNA, the CDR3 is TGTGCCAGCAGTTTATTAGGGACAGGGGGTGGCGACGAGCAGTACTTC.

As to this clone: A much larger clone differs from this one at a single base, so this may be a read error. The chain is built from TRBV30 and TRBJ1-1; D remains unclear. Germline V gene data show CDR1 as GTSNPN and CDR2 as SVGIG (reference sequence). V lost 4 bases and J lost 7, with 16 bases in between. CDR3 size: 13 residues. CDR3 sequence: CAWTRQKDGEAFF. The CDR3 region has the DNA TGTGCCTGGACCAGGCAGAAGGACGGTGAAGCTTTCTTT. Filled out from reference TRBV30 and TRBJ1-1, the complete variable domain reads SQTIHQWPATLVQPVGSPLSLECTVEGTSNPNLYWYRQAAGRGLQLLFYSVGIGQISSEVPQNLSASRPQDRQFILSSKKLLLSDSGFYLCAWTRQKDGEAFFGQGTRLTVV.

This clone was counted once. The V call is TRBV15, the J call TRBJ1-1; no clear D gene. With 3 bases removed from V and 2 bases from J, the gap between germline ends came to 10 bases. The V gene's germline CDR1 is LNHNV and CDR2 YYDKDF (reference sequence). This CDR3 contains 14 residues. The CDR3: CATSSPNPNTEAFF. As DNA, the CDR3 is TGTGCCACCAGCAGCCCCAACCCCAACACTGAAGCTTTCTTT.

The chain joins TRBV30 to TRBJ2-7; 7 bases line up with TRBD1. Germline CDR1 reads GTSNPN; CDR2 reads SVGIG (reference sequence). The CDR3 spans 11 residues. V lost 3 bases, J lost 12 bases, and 8 bases stayed unmatched. The CDR3: CAWSPMDRMYF. CDR3 bases: TGTGCCTGGAGCCCGATGGACAGGATGTACTTC.

The chain carries TRBV5-1 and TRBJ1-2; D not certain. CDR3 length: 14 amino acids. The germline CDR1 and CDR2 sequences are SGHRS and YFSETQ. V was pared by 7 bases and J by 2 bases, with 15 bases between. The CDR3 protein is CASGPQSNNYGYTF. CDR3 bases: TGCGCCAGCGGCCCCCAGAGCAACAACTATGGCTACACCTTC.

This sequence joins TRBV6-1 and TRBJ1-1; weak D call: TRBD1 (6 bases). V was trimmed by 6 bases and J by 3 bases, leaving 14 bases between them. Per the germline V gene, CDR1 is MNHNS and CDR2 is SASEGT. The CDR3 contains 14 residues. The CDR3 region is CASSVGQSDTEAFF. CDR3 DNA: TGTGCCAGCAGCGTCGGACAGTCGGACACTGAAGCTTTCTTT.

This clone was observed a few times. Other DNA sequences in this specimen translate into the identical CDR3. The rearrangement joins TRBV14 to TRBJ2-1, with D possibly being TRBD2 (6 bases). Trimming stripped 0 bases from V and 7 bases from J, with 10 bases between. The CDR3 length is 14 residues. Germline values: CDR1 SGHDN, CDR2 FVKESK. The DNA for the CDR3 is TGTGCCAGCAGCCAAGATCGGGGGTGGAATGAGCAGTTCTTC. Protein product: CASSQDRGWNEQFF. Filled out from reference TRBV14 and TRBJ2-1, the complete variable domain reads EAGVTQFPSHSVIEKGQTVTLRCDPISGHDNLYWYRRVMGKEIKFLLHFVKESKQDESGMPNNRFLAERTGGTYSTLKVQPAELEDSGVYFCASSQDRGWNEQFFGPGTRLTVL.

With regard to this clone: Other DNA variants within this sample encode the same CDR3. The chain links TRBV7-6 to TRBJ2-7; 7 nucleotides align to TRBD2. The ends lost 0 bases at V and 6 bases at J; junction bases unmatched: 2. Germline-derived CDR1 and CDR2 are SGHVS and FNYEAQ. This CDR3 comprises 13 residues. The CDR3 bases are TGTGCCAGCAGCTTAGCGGGAGGGAGCGAGCAGTACTTC. It encodes CASSLAGGSEQYF.

This clone was picked up one time. V usage is TRBV7-9 and J usage is TRBJ2-1; 11 bases align to TRBD2. With V trimmed by 5 bases and J by 8 bases, 20 bases remained unmatched. Per the germline V gene, CDR1 is SEHNR and CDR2 is FQNEAQ (reference sequence). The CDR3 is 19 residues long. The CDR3 loop is CASSNLRSTSGGPGHEQFF. CDR3 bases: TGTGCCAGCAGCAACCTCCGTTCTACTAGCGGGGGACCCGGGCATGAGCAGTTCTTC.

This chain connects TRBV10-3 to TRBJ2-2, with 8 nucleotides matching TRBD1. The CDR3 covers 16 residues. From germline, CDR1 is ENHRY and CDR2 SYGVKD. After removal of 5 bases from V and 4 bases from J, the junction contained 9 bases not matched to a gene. The CDR3 is CAISSKGQGSTGELFF. Here the CDR3 DNA reads TGTGCCATCAGTAGTAAAGGACAGGGAAGCACCGGGGAGCTGTTTTTT.

The rearrangement joins TRBV19 to TRBJ2-1; 12 nucleotides align to TRBD2. V gave up 11 bases and J gave up 6 bases; unmatched junction bases: 5. Looked up from germline, CDR1 is LNHDA and CDR2 is SQIVND (reference sequence). This CDR3 has 13 residues. The CDR3 is CASRTSGTNEQFF. The CDR3 region has the DNA TGTGCCTCCCGGACTAGCGGGACCAATGAGCAGTTCTTC.